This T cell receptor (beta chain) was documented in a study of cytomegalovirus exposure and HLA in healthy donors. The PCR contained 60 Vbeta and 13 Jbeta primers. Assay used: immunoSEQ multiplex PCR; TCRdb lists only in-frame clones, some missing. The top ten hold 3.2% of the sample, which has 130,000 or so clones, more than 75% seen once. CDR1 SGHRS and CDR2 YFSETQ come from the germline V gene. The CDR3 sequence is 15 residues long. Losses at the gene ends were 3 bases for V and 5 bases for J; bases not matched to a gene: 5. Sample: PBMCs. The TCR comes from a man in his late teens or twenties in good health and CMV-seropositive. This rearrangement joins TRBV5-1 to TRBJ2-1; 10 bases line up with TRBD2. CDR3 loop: CASSWTSGSDNEQFF. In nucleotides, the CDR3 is TGCGCCAGCAGCTGGACTAGCGGTTCAGACAATGAGCAGTTCTTC.